These 7 T cell receptor beta chains originate from one sample sequenced in a study of T cell responses to AZD1222 COVID-19 vaccine (dated by TCRdb to the early 2020s). Taken with the paper, the label for time point translates to: about 28 days (+/-7) after the second vaccine dose. Read against the paper, the sample's treatment or condition label means: meningococcal conjugate vaccine given as trial control. Library construction relied on the immunoSEQ multiplex PCR assay. Not all clones reach the TCRdb copy of this immuneACCESS table, which keeps in-frame sequences only. Checked studies attribute under half of the gap to unresolved V genes and leave the rest unexplained. The sample data list some 180,000 clones, and 85% to 95% of these were observed just once. Roughly 1% of the sample rests with the top ten. The sequencing here drew on peripheral blood, taken 28 days after the second dose of the MenACWY control vaccine. Every receptor here comes from an adult who received the MenACWY meningococcal vaccine as a control.

The genes are TRBV5-5 and TRBJ1-2, with D unclear. Trimming cost V 0 bases and J 8 bases, with 11 bases left between them. The germline CDR1 and CDR2 sequences are SGHKS and YYEKEE (reference sequence). The length of the CDR3 is 13 residues. CDR3 sequence reads: CASSLVTGEGYTF. CDR3 bases: TGTGCCAGCAGCTTGGTGACCGGGGAGGGCTACACCTTC.

V gene TRBV4-1 combines with J gene TRBJ1-1, with no clear D. Germline CDR1 and CDR2: MGHRA and YSYEKL. Trimming left V 0 bases short and J 0 bases short, with 8 bases between. This CDR3 contains 15 residues. CDR3 DNA: TGCGCCAGCAGCCAAGATATATCCGTGAACACTGAAGCTTTCTTT. This translates into CASSQDISVNTEAFF.

This chain connects TRBV4-3 to TRBJ2-7, with TRBD2 as a possible D gene (6 bases). Germline values: CDR1 LGHNA, CDR2 YSLEER. Trimming shortened V by 0 bases and J by 3 bases, and 12 bases separated the two germline ends. The CDR3 covers 15 residues. The CDR3 reads CASSQDHGRRYEQYF. CDR3 in DNA: TGCGCCAGCAGCCAAGATCACGGGAGACGCTACGAGCAGTACTTC.

V is TRBV19 and J is TRBJ1-6; perhaps TRBD1 as D (5 bases). Deletions cut 5 bases from V and 7 bases from J, with 9 bases between. CDR3 length: 13 residues. CDR1 LNHDA and CDR2 SQIVND come from the germline V gene (reference sequence). The CDR3 spells CASSDRDNSPLHF. The CDR3 DNA follows: TGTGCCAGTAGTGACAGAGACAATTCACCCCTCCACTTT.

The chain couples TRBV10-1 to TRBJ2-5, with no clear D. The germline V and J ends were trimmed by 3 bases and 2 bases, with 10 bases remaining between them. The CDR3 runs to 14 residues. Germline V gene data show CDR1 as WNHNN and CDR2 as SYGVQD (reference sequence). The CDR3, as DNA: TGCGCCAGCAGTGATAGTCGGCTGCAAGAGACCCAGTACTTC. It encodes CASSDSRLQETQYF.

V usage is TRBV2 and J usage is TRBJ1-3, with D unclear. Germline V lookup: CDR1 SNHLY, CDR2 FYNNEI. V dropped 1 base and J dropped 0 bases, with 10 bases sitting between them. The CDR3 covers 16 residues. CDR3 sequence: CASSEGPLLSGNTIYF. Here the CDR3 DNA reads TGTGCCAGCAGTGAAGGACCTTTACTCTCTGGAAACACCATATATTTT.

The V call is TRBV5-5, the J call TRBJ2-2, with no clear D. V dropped 1 base and J dropped 3 bases, with 7 bases sitting between them. The length of the CDR3 is 14 residues. Germline assignment: CDR1 SGHKS and CDR2 YYEKEE (reference sequence). CDR3 nucleotides: TGTGCCAGCAGCTTGATCGTATACACCGGGGAGCTGTTTTTT. This sequence encodes CASSLIVYTGELFF.